Following are 27 T cell receptor beta chains from one sample sequenced in a study of blood T cell repertoires in COVID-19. Assay: immunoSEQ multiplex PCR; the TCRdb copy retains only in-frame clones and omits some. Among 100,000 to 150,000 clones listed, more than 70% were seen once. Sequencing used peripheral blood. These receptors originate from a woman at least 80 years old with acute or convalescent COVID-19.

The chain links TRBV5-6 to TRBJ2-5, with TRBD1 as a possible D gene (6 bases). There are 14 residues in the CDR3. Deletions cut 2 bases from V and 4 bases from J, with 12 bases between. Germline-derived CDR1 and CDR2 are SGHDT and YYEEEE. CDR3 amino acids: CASSFRGRAETQYF. Written as DNA, the CDR3 is TGTGCCAGCAGCTTCAGGGGACGGGCAGAGACCCAGTACTTC.

V is TRBV28 and J is TRBJ2-7; D possibly corresponds to TRBD2 (5 bases). Germline CDR1 is MDHEN and CDR2 is SYDVKM. V lost 8 bases and J 2 bases, leaving 13 bases between the germline ends. The CDR3 sequence is 13 residues long. This chain's CDR3 is CASGRGRTYEQYF. CDR3 coding DNA: TGTGCCAGCGGTCGCGGGCGTACCTACGAGCAGTACTTC.

This chain links TRBV27 with TRBJ2-7, with D perhaps TRBD2 (6 bases). The CDR3 covers 14 residues. Germline V CDR1 and CDR2: MNHEY, SMNVEV (reference sequence). V lost 5 bases and J lost 0, with 11 bases in between. CDR3 protein: CASSALARSYEQYF. CDR3 nucleotides: TGTGCCAGCAGTGCACTAGCCCGCTCCTACGAGCAGTACTTC.

The rearrangement joins TRBV3-1 (or the pseudogene TRBV3-2) to TRBJ2-7, with 7 positions matching TRBD1. The germline CDR1 and CDR2 sequences are LGHDT and YNNKEL (reference sequence). Trimming at V came to 5 bases and at J to 2 bases, leaving 6 bases not matched to a gene. The CDR3 totals 14 residues. The CDR3 region has the DNA TGTGCCAGCAGCACAGCGACAGGGACCTACGAGCAGTACTTC. Its translation is CASSTATGTYEQYF.

The J gene is TRBJ1-4, the V gene TRBV5-4, with TRBD1 as a possible D gene (6 bases). Germline V gene data show CDR1 as SGHNT and CDR2 as YYREEE (reference sequence). Trimming removed 1 base from V and 7 bases from J, with 8 bases in between. The CDR3 has 13 residues. CDR3 nucleotide sequence: TGTGCCAGCAGCTTGAGAGGGGGTGAAAAACTGTTTTTT. It yields the protein CASSLRGGEKLFF.

This chain links TRBV6-5 with TRBJ1-1, with no clear D. The CDR3 consists of 15 residues. Germline assignment: CDR1 MNHEY and CDR2 SVGAGI. Trimming shortened V by 7 bases and J by 5 bases, and 20 bases separated the two germline ends. In nucleotides, the CDR3 is TGTGCCAGCAATCCCTCAATGGGAGGTAGAACTGAAGCTTTCTTT. Protein product: CASNPSMGGRTEAFF.

The chain is built from TRBV7-3 and TRBJ2-1, with TRBD1 as a possible D gene (6 bases). Trimming took off 3 bases at V and 2 bases at J, with 11 bases between the two ends. Germline V CDR1 and CDR2: SGHTA, FQGTGA. The CDR3 covers 15 residues. The CDR3, as DNA: TGTGCCAGCAGCTTCCCGGGACAAACCTACAATGAGCAGTTCTTC. Amino acids: CASSFPGQTYNEQFF. The full variable domain, its missing parts supplied by reference TRBV7-3 and TRBJ2-1, is GAGVSQTPSNKVTEKGKYVELRCDPISGHTALYWYRQSLGQGPEFLIYFQGTGAADDSGLPNDRFFAVRPEGSVSTLKIQRTERGDSAVYLCASSFPGQTYNEQFFGPGTRLTVL.

The V gene is TRBV5-1, the J gene TRBJ1-5; D perhaps matches TRBD1 (6 bases). This CDR3 has 16 residues. Germline CDR1 and CDR2: SGHRS and YFSETQ. V lost 0 bases and J lost 0, with 10 bases in between. This chain's CDR3 is CASSLGTANSNQPQHF. CDR3 bases: TGCGCCAGCAGCTTGGGGACAGCTAATAGCAATCAGCCCCAGCATTTT.

This sequence joins TRBV19 and TRBJ2-7; 8 bases map to TRBD2. Germline V gives CDR1 LNHDA, CDR2 SQIVND (reference sequence). V was clipped by 3 bases and J by 2 bases; unmatched bases: 9. The CDR3 has 16 amino acids. The CDR3 loop is CASSISSGGSPYEQYF. The CDR3 nucleotides are TGTGCCAGTAGTATTTCCTCGGGGGGGAGCCCCTACGAGCAGTACTTC.

The genes are TRBV28 and TRBJ1-1; tentatively, D is TRBD1 (5 bases). This CDR3 comprises 12 residues. V was cut by 3 bases and J by 8 bases, with 10 bases left in between. Germline CDR1 is MDHEN and CDR2 is SYDVKM. CDR3: CASSLGQPEAFF. The CDR3 DNA is TGTGCCAGCAGTTTGGGGCAGCCAGAAGCTTTCTTT.

V and J are TRBV5-1 and TRBJ2-5, with D possibly matching TRBD2 (5 bases). This CDR3 is 16 amino acids long. Germline CDR1 and CDR2: SGHRS and YFSETQ. V was trimmed by 3 bases and J by 5 bases, leaving 20 bases between them. The CDR3 DNA follows: TGCGCCAGCAGCTCGCCGGAGCGTCTGGCGGGCGAGACCCAGTACTTC. It is translated as CASSSPERLAGETQYF.

The genes are TRBV27 and TRBJ2-3; D is perhaps TRBD1 (5 bases). The CDR3 is made up of 14 amino acids. The V gene's germline CDR1 is MNHEY and CDR2 SMNVEV (reference sequence). Trimming stripped 2 bases from V and 5 bases from J, with 11 bases between. The DNA for the CDR3 is TGTGCCAGCAGTTTAAACAGGATTTTAGATACGCAGTATTTT. This codes for CASSLNRILDTQYF.

CDR3 loop: CASSSDQGTEAFF. The DNA of the CDR3 is TGTGCCAGCAGTTCAGACCAGGGAACTGAAGCTTTCTTT. The V and J genes are TRBV2 and TRBJ1-1; perhaps TRBD1 as D (5 bases). Germline CDR1 is SNHLY and CDR2 is FYNNEI. V lost 5 bases and J 5 bases, leaving 12 bases between the germline ends. The CDR3 extends over 13 amino acids.

V usage is TRBV3-1 (or the pseudogene TRBV3-2) and J usage is TRBJ2-1; D remains ambiguous. Germline CDR1 and CDR2: LGHDT and YNNKEL (reference sequence). The ends were cut back, 1 base at V and 10 bases at J, with 11 bases in the middle. This CDR3 region has 13 residues. CDR3 residues: CASSQGRVREQFF. CDR3 bases: TGTGCCAGCAGCCAAGGCCGGGTAAGGGAGCAGTTCTTC.

The genes are TRBV6-5 and TRBJ1-5, with 7 bases identical to TRBD1. CDR3 length: 14 residues. CDR1 is MNHEY, CDR2 SVGAGI, per germline. V was clipped by 7 bases and J by 5 bases; unmatched bases: 8. The CDR3 here is CASKKLDRDQPQHF. The DNA of the CDR3 is TGTGCCAGCAAAAAACTTGACAGGGATCAGCCCCAGCATTTT.

The chain has TRBV19 and TRBJ1-5; 7 nucleotides agree with TRBD1. Looked up from germline, CDR1 is LNHDA and CDR2 is SQIVND (reference sequence). V trimming: 5 bases; J trimming: 3 bases; junction bases outside the gene matches: 4. The CDR3 extends over 14 amino acids. The CDR3 is CASSVQGSNQPQHF. As DNA, the CDR3 is TGTGCCAGTAGTGTACAGGGGTCCAATCAGCCCCAGCATTTT.

The rearrangement joins TRBV24-1 to TRBJ2-2; TRBD2 aligns across 7 bases. Germline lookup yields CDR1 KGHDR and CDR2 SFDVKD. CDR3 length equals 18 residues. V was clipped by 4 bases and J by 1 base; unmatched bases: 11. As DNA, the CDR3 is TGTGCCACCAGTGAGAGACTAGCACTCACTATGAACACCGGGGAGCTGTTTTTT. This gives the protein CATSERLALTMNTGELFF.

This chain uses TRBV11-2 with TRBJ1-5, with D possibly TRBD1 on 6 matching bases. Deletions cut 8 bases from V and 7 bases from J, with 15 bases between. The CDR3 has 13 residues. Per germline, CDR1 SGHAT and CDR2 FQNNGV. CDR3 region: CASAGTTNQPQHF. Here the CDR3 DNA reads TGTGCCAGCGCCGGGACAACGAACCAGCCCCAGCATTTT.

V is TRBV7-3 and J is TRBJ1-2; tentatively, D is TRBD1 (5 bases). This CDR3 comprises 13 residues. V was pared by 5 bases and J by 7 bases, with 14 bases between. The germline CDR1 and CDR2 sequences are SGHTA and FQGTGA. For the CDR3, the DNA is TGTGCCAGCAGCCAAGGGGCCGGGGGTGGCTACACCTTC. Translating it yields CASSQGAGGGYTF.

V usage is TRBV5-1 and J usage is TRBJ2-3; 11 bases line up with TRBD2. CDR3 length: 15 amino acids. Germline lookup yields CDR1 SGHRS and CDR2 YFSETQ. The V segment lost 4 bases and the J segment 1 base; nucleotides outside the gene matches: 2. CDR3: CASSLGLAGTDTQYF. The CDR3 region has the DNA TGCGCCAGCAGCCTGGGACTAGCGGGCACAGATACGCAGTATTTT.

V gene TRBV9 combines with J gene TRBJ2-1; 9 nucleotides agree with TRBD1. V lost 0 bases, J lost 2 bases, and 3 bases stayed unmatched. Looked up from germline, CDR1 is SGDLS and CDR2 is YYNGEE. This CDR3 has 16 amino acids. The CDR3 nucleotides are TGTGCCAGCAGCGTAGGACAGGGGGGAGCCTACAATGAGCAGTTCTTC. Its translation is CASSVGQGGAYNEQFF.

The V gene is TRBV5-1, the J gene TRBJ2-1, with 9 bases that match TRBD2. Germline trimming cut 0 bases from V and 2 bases from J; bases unmatched to any gene: 3. CDR1 and CDR2 from the germline V gene are SGHRS and YFSETQ. This CDR3 has 16 amino acids. The CDR3 sequence: CASSLGRGGTYNEQFF. CDR3 in DNA: TGCGCCAGCAGCTTGGGGCGGGGGGGCACCTACAATGAGCAGTTCTTC.

The chain combines TRBV18 with TRBJ1-5, with D perhaps TRBD1 (6 bases). The CDR3 consists of 15 residues. Germline CDR1 KGHSH, CDR2 LQKENI. The ends were cut back, 6 bases at V and 6 bases at J, with 18 bases in the middle. The CDR3 DNA is TGTGCCAGCTCGCAGTTAGGGGGGGTACTTCAGCCCCAGCATTTT. It specifies CASSQLGGVLQPQHF.

This chain joins TRBV5-1 and TRBJ2-3, with D possibly TRBD1 on 6 matching bases. V gave up 0 bases and J gave up 2 bases, with 13 bases separating them. Germline V lookup: CDR1 SGHRS, CDR2 YFSETQ. The CDR3 has 16 residues. CDR3 nucleotide sequence: TGCGCCAGCAGCTTGGATCCAGGGGACCCCACAGATACGCAGTATTTT. Its translation is CASSLDPGDPTDTQYF.

V usage is TRBV9 and J usage is TRBJ2-7; maybe TRBD2 (5 bases). This CDR3 spans 17 amino acids. From germline, CDR1 is SGDLS and CDR2 YYNGEE. Deletions cut 1 base from V and 5 bases from J, with 22 bases between. The CDR3, as DNA: TGTGCCAGCAGCGTATTTGCCACTAGGGTCAGCACTGACGAGCAGTACTTC. Translation: CASSVFATRVSTDEQYF.

The V call is TRBV10-3, the J call TRBJ2-7, with TRBD2 as a possible D gene (6 bases). V was shortened by 3 bases and J by 7 bases, with 25 bases between the two germline ends. The CDR3 totals 17 residues. Germline CDR1 ENHRY, CDR2 SYGVKD. The CDR3 loop reads CAISETTSAGRPWEQYF. DNA of the CDR3: TGTGCCATCAGTGAAACTACGTCGGCGGGGCGCCCCTGGGAGCAGTACTTC.

The chain has TRBV19 and TRBJ2-5; unclear D gene. The germline CDR1 and CDR2 sequences are LNHDA and SQIVND (reference sequence). This CDR3 is 13 amino acids long. Trimming cost V 3 bases and J 7 bases, with 12 bases left between them. The CDR3 spells CASSIDYPGTQYF. In nucleotides, the CDR3 is TGTGCCAGTAGTATTGATTACCCAGGGACCCAGTACTTC.